This TCR beta chain was profiled in a study of cytomegalovirus exposure and HLA in healthy donors. Across the whole study: Of the donors genotyped, approximately 410 in all, about 80% fell in the Caucasian-associated ancestry cluster. Whole-study results and caveats: The dataset shows that most TCR sequences were rare, while some public TCRs occurred in many donors. HLA alleles were associated with 15,000 to 20,000 TCR beta sequences in a later analysis at 0.05 false discovery rate. The study labeled more than 150 TCR beta chains cytomegalovirus-associated.

This clone was recorded a few times. Its antigen is unknown. The PCR contained 60 Vbeta and 13 Jbeta primers. TCRdb's copy holds only in-frame clones and misses some; the assay was immunoSEQ multiplex PCR. Among 45,000 to 75,000 clones listed, 70% were seen once. The V gene's germline CDR1 is SGHDT and CDR2 YYEEEE. The V and J ends lost 4 bases and 0 bases respectively, with 7 bases between them. The CDR3 spans 14 residues. Sequencing input: PBMCs. The chain has TRBV5-6 and TRBJ2-2; the D is unclear. The sequence derives from a woman aged 60-70 years in good health and CMV-seropositive. CDR3: CASSPSPNTGELFF. As DNA, the CDR3 is TGTGCCAGCAGCCCTTCCCCGAACACCGGGGAGCTGTTTTTT.